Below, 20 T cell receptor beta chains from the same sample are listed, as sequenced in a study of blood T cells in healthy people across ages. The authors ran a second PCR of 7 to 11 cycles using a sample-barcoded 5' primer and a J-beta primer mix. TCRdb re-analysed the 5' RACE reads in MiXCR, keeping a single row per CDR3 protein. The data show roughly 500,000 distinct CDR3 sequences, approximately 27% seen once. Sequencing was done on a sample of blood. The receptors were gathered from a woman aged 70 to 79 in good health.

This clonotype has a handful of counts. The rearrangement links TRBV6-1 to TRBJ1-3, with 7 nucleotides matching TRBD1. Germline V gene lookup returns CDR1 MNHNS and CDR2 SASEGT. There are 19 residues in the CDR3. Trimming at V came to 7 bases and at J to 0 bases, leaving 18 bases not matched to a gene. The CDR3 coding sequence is TGTGCCAGCACTGGGGTCTCGGACAGGCGGGGCTACTCTGGAAACACCATATATTTT. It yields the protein CASTGVSDRRGYSGNTIYF.

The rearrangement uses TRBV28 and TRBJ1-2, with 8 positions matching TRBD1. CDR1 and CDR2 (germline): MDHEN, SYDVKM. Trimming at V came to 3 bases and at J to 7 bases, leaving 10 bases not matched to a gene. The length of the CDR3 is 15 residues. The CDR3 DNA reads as TGTGCCAGCAGTTTCGGGGGACAGGATAGGTTTGGCTACACCTTC. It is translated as CASSFGGQDRFGYTF.

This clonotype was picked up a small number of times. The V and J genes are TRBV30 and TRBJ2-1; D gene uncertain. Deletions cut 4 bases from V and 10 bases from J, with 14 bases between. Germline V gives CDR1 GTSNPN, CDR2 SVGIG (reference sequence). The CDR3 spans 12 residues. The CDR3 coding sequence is TGTGCCTGGAACCCTCCCCGTTCGGAGCAGTTCTTC. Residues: CAWNPPRSEQFF.

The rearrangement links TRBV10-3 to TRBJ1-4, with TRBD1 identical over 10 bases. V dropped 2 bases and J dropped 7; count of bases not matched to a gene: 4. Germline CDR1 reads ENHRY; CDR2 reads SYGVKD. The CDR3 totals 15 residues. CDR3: CAISEPGQGVEKLFF. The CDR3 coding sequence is TGTGCCATCAGTGAGCCCGGACAGGGGGTTGAAAAACTGTTTTTT.

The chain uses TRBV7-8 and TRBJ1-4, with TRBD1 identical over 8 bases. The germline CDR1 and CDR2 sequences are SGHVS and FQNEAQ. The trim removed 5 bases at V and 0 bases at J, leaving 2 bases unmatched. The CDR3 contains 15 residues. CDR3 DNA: TGTGCCAGCAGCAACAGGGGGGCAACTAATGAAAAACTGTTTTTT. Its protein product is CASSNRGATNEKLFF.

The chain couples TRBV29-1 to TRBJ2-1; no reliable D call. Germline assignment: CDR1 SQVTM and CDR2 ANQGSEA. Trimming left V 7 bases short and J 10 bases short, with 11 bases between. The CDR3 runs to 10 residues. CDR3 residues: CSGLGGEQFF. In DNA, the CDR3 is TGCAGCGGCCTGGGTGGGGAGCAGTTCTTC.

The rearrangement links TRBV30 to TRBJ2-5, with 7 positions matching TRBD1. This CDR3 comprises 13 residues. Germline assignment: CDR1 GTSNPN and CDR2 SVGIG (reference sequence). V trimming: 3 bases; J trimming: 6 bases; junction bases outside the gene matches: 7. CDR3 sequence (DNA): TGTGCCTGGAGGTCAACAGGGGTAAAGACCCAGTACTTC. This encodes CAWRSTGVKTQYF.

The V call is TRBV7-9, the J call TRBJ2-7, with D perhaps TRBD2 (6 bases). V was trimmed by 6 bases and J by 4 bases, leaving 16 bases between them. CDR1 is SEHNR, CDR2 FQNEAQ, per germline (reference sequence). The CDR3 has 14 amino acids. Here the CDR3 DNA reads TGTGCCAGCAGTCCTCATCCGGGGAGGTACGAGCAGTACTTC. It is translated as CASSPHPGRYEQYF.

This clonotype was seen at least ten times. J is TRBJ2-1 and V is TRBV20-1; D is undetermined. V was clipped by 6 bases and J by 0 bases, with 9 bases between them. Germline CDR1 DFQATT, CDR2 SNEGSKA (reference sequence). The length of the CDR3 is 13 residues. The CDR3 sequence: CSAIQGSYNEQFF. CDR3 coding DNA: TGCAGTGCCATCCAAGGCTCCTACAATGAGCAGTTCTTC.

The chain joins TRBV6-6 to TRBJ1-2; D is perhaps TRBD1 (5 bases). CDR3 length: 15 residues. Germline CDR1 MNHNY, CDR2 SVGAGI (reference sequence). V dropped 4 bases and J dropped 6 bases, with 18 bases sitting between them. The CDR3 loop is CASSFDSFREDGYTF. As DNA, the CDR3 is TGTGCCAGCAGTTTCGACAGTTTCAGAGAGGATGGCTACACCTTC.

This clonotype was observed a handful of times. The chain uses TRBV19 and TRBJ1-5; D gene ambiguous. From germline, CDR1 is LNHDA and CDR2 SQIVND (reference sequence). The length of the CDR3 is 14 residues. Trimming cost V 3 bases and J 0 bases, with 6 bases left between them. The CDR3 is CASSILYSNQPQHF. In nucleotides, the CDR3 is TGTGCCAGTAGTATTTTGTATAGCAATCAGCCCCAGCATTTT.

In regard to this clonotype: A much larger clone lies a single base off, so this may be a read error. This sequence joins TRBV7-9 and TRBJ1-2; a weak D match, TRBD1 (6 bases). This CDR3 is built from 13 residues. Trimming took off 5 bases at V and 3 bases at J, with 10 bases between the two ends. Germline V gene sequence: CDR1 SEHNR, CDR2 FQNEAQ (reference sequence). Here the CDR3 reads CASSTQGHYGYTF. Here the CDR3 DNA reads TGTGCCAGCAGCACACAGGGCCACTATGGCTACACCTTC.

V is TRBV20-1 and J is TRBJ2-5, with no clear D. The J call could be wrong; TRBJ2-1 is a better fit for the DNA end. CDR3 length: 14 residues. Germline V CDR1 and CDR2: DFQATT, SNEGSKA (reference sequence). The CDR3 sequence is CSARDPGLGNEQFF. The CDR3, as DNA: TGCAGTGCTAGAGATCCCGGCCTGGGGAATGAGCAGTTCTTC.

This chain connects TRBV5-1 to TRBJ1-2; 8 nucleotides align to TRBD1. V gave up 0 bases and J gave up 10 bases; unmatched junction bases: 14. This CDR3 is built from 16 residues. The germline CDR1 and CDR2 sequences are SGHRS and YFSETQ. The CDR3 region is CASSLAVGRGRGDYTF. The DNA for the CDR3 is TGCGCCAGCAGCTTGGCCGTCGGCAGGGGGCGAGGAGACTACACCTTC.

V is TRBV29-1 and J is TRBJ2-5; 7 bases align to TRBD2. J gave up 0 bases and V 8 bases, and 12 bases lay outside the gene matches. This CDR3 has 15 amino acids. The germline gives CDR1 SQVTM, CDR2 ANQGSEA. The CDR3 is CSFQPGLPYQETQYF. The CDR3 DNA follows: TGCAGCTTCCAACCGGGACTACCATACCAAGAGACCCAGTACTTC. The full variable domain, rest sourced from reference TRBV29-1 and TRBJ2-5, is SAVISQKPSRDICQRGTSLTIQCQVDSQVTMMFWYRQQPGQSLTLIATANQGSEATYESGFVIDKFPISRPNLTFSTLTVSNMSPEDSSIYLCSFQPGLPYQETQYFGPGTRLLVL.

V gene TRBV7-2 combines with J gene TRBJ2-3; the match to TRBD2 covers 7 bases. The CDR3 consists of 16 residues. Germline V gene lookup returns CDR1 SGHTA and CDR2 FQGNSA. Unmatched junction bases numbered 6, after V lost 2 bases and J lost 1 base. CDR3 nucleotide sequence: TGTGCCAGCAGCTTAACACCTAGCGGCGGCACAGATACGCAGTATTTT. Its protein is CASSLTPSGGTDTQYF.

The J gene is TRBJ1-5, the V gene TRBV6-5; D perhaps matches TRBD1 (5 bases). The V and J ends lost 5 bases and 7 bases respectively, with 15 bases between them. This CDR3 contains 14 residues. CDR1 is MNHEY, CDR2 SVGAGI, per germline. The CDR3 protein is CASSPPGEGQPQHF. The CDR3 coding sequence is TGTGCCAGCAGTCCGCCGGGGGAGGGACAGCCCCAGCATTTT.

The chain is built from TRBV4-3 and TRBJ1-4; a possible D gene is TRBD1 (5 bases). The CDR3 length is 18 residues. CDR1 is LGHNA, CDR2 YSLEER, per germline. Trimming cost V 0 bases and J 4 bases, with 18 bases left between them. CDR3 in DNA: TGCGCCAGCAGCCAAGATCAAAGAGGGGAGCGGAGTAATGAAAAACTGTTTTTT. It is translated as CASSQDQRGERSNEKLFF.

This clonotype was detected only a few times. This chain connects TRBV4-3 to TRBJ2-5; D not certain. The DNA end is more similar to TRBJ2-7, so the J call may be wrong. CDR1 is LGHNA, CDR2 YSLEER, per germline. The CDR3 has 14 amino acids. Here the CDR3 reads CASSQGWGSYEQYF. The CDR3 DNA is TGCGCCAGCAGCCAAGGATGGGGATCCTACGAGCAGTACTTC.

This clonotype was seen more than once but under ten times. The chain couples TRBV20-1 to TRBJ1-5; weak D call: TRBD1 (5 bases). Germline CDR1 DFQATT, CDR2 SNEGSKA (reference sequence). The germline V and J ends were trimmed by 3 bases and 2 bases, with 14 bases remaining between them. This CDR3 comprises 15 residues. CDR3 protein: CSASLRGAGNQPQHF. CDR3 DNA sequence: TGCAGTGCTAGCCTCCGAGGGGCTGGCAATCAGCCCCAGCATTTT.